This TCR beta chain originates from a study of cytomegalovirus exposure and HLA in healthy donors. Study outcomes and limitations: It was confirmed in vitro that a few of the CMV-associated chains were specific for CMV antigens.

PCR used 60 Vbeta primers and 13 Jbeta primers. Only in-frame clones appear in the TCRdb table, and some are missing; sequencing was by immunoSEQ multiplex PCR. The table records 180,000 or so clones, less than 80% of them present only once. V was cut by 2 bases and J by 4 bases, with 6 bases left in between. Germline CDR1 is MNHGY and CDR2 is SAAAGT. The CDR3 sequence is 13 residues long. On this clone itself: As yet, its antigen is unknown.

This chain connects TRBV6-8 to TRBJ2-1, with a tentative D call TRBD1 (5 bases). This clonotype was obtained from a man aged 18 to 30 in good health and CMV-seronegative. Sequencing was carried out using PBMCs. This CDR3 reads CASSYKGYNEQFF. The CDR3 nucleotides read TGTGCCAGCAGTTACAAGGGGTACAATGAGCAGTTCTTC.